This TCR beta chain was recorded in a study of T-cell memory formation after mild COVID-19. Study-wide points: Researchers could not confirm that second-wave clones peaking on day 37 targeted SARS-CoV-2. Mostly located in CM and EM were contracting CD4+ clones, with contracting CD8+ clones located in EMRA.

The authors produced TCR alpha and TCR beta cDNA libraries with sample barcodes and UMIs by 5'RACE using constant-segment primers. TCRdb re-called the 5' RACE reads with MiXCR, one entry per CDR3 protein. The data contain about 500,000 distinct CDR3 sequences, roughly 22% of them singletons. This clonotype was seen ten or more times. Antigen specificity is unknown. This sequence originates from an adult woman who had mild COVID-19 (a few samples of this study predate the infection). Cell type and time point are not known. Sequenced sample: PBMCs or a T cell subset sorted from them (not recorded which).

In nucleotides, the CDR3 is TGCGCCAGCAGCTTGGTAGACCCTGCCTACAATGAGCAGTTCTTC. This encodes CASSLVDPAYNEQFF. This rearrangement joins TRBV5-1 to TRBJ2-1; D is unresolved. Looked up from germline, CDR1 is SGHRS and CDR2 is YFSETQ. V gave up 0 bases and J gave up 2 bases, with 9 bases separating them. The CDR3 extends over 15 amino acids.